This T cell receptor beta chain was observed in a study of cytomegalovirus exposure and HLA in healthy donors. This CDR3 has 15 residues. V was cut by 10 bases and J by 3 bases, with 21 bases left in between. Germline assignment: CDR1 LNHDA and CDR2 SQIVND (reference sequence). 13 Jbeta primers and 60 Vbeta primers were used for the PCR. Using immunoSEQ multiplex PCR, the repertoire was profiled, and TCRdb retains in-frame clones only, with some absent. This sample has around 110,000 clones, with around two thirds found just once. General observations from the study: Roughly uniform depth of sequencing across donors was assumed in presence/absence analyses. Rarity characterized most TCR sequences, yet some public TCRs appeared in many donors.

This clone was seen a few times. Antigen specificity is unknown. The sample taken for sequencing was PBMCs. The chain links TRBV19 to TRBJ1-1; D is possibly TRBD1 (5 bases). The sequence was obtained from a woman between 35 and 50 years old in good health and CMV-seropositive. The CDR3 DNA reads as TGTGCCACAAAACAGCTTCCAGGGCATTACACTGAAGCTTTCTTT. Translated: CATKQLPGHYTEAFF.